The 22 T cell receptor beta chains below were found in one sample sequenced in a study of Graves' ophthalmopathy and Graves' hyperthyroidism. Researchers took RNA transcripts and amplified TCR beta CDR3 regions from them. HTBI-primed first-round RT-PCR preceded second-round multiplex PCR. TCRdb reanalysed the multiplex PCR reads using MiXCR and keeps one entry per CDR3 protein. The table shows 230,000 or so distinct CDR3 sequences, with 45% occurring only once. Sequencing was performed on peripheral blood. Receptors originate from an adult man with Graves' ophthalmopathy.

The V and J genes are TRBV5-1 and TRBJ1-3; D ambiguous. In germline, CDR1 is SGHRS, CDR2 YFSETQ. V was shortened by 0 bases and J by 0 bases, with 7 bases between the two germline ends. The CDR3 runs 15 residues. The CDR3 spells CASSLGEGSGNTIYF. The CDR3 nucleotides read TGCGCCAGCAGCTTGGGTGAGGGCTCTGGAAACACCATATATTTT.

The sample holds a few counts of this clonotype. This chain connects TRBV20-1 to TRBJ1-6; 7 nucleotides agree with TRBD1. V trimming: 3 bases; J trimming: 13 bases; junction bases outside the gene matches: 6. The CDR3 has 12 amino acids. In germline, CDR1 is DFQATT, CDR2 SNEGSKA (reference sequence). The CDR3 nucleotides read TGCAGTGCTAGGGGGGACAGTGGGCCCCTCCACTTT. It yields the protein CSARGDSGPLHF.

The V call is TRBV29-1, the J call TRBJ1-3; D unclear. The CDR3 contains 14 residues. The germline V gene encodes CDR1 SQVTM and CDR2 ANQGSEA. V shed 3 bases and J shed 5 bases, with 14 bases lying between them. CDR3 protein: CSVEWAQRRNTIYF. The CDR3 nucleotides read TGCAGCGTTGAGTGGGCCCAAAGGAGAAACACCATATATTTT.

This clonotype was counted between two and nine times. CDR3 bases: TGTGCCATCAAGCGATTGAACACCGGGGAGCTGTTTTTT. Protein: CAIKRLNTGELFF. This rearrangement joins TRBV10-3 to TRBJ2-2; unclear D gene. Germline V gene lookup returns CDR1 ENHRY and CDR2 SYGVKD. V lost 7 bases, J lost 1 base, and 7 bases lay in between. The CDR3 totals 13 residues.

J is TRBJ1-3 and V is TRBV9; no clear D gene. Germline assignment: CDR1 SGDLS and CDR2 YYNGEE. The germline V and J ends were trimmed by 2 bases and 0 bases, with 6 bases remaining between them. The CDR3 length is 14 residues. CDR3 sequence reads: CASSVDNSGNTIYF. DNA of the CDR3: TGTGCCAGCAGCGTCGACAACTCTGGAAACACCATATATTTT.

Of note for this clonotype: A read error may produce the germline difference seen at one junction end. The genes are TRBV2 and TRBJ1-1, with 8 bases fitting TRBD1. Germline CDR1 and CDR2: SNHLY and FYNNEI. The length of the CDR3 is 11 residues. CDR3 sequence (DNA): TGTGCCTCCTCGTACCGGGACAGGAGAATCTTT. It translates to CASSYRDRRIF.

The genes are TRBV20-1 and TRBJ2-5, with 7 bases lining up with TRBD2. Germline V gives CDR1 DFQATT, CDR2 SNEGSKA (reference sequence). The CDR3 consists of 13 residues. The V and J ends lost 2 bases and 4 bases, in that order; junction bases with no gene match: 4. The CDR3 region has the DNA TGCAGTGCTAGAAAGGGAGGGGCAGAGACCCAGTACTTC. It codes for CSARKGGAETQYF.

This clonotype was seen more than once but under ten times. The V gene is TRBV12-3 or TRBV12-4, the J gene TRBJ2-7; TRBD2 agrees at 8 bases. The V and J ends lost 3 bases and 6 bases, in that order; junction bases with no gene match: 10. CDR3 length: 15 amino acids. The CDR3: CASSFGGRHRGEQYF. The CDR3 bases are TGTGCCAGCAGTTTTGGCGGGAGGCATAGAGGCGAGCAGTACTTC.

The CDR3 spells CASSQSTTSYEQYF. The CDR3 DNA follows: TGTGCCAGCAGCCAATCTACGACTAGCTACGAGCAGTACTTC. The rearrangement uses TRBV10-3 and TRBJ2-7, with a possible D match to TRBD2 (6 bases). V lost 10 bases, J lost 3 bases, and 19 bases lay in between. This CDR3 comprises 14 residues. CDR1 is ENHRY, CDR2 SYGVKD, per germline.

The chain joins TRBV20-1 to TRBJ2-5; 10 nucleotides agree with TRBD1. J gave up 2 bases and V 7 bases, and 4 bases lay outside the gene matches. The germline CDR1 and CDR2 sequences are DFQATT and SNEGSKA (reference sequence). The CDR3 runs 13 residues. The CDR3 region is CSVRTGGQETQYF. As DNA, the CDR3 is TGCAGTGTTCGGACAGGGGGGCAAGAGACCCAGTACTTC.

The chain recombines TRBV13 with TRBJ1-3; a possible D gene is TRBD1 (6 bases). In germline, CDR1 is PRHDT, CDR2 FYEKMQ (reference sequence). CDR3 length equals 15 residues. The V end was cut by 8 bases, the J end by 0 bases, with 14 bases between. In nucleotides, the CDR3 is TGTGCCAGCGCGACAGGCATAACCTCTGGAAACACCATATATTTT. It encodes CASATGITSGNTIYF. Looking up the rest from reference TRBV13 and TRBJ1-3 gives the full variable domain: AAGVIQSPRHLIKEKRETATLKCYPIPRHDTVYWYQQGPGQDPQFLISFYEKMQSDKGSIPDRFSAQQFSDYHSELNMSSLELGDSALYFCASATGITSGNTIYFGEGSWLTVV.

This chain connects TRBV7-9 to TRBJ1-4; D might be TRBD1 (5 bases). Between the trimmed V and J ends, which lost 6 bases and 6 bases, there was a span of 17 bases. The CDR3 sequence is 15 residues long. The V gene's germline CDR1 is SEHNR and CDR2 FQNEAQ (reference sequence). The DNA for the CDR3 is TGTGCCAGCAGTTCTCCGGGACGGGAGCATGAAAAACTGTTTTTT. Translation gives CASSSPGREHEKLFF. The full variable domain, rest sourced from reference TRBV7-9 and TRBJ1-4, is DTGVSQNPRHKITKRGQNVTFRCDPISEHNRLYWYRQTLGQGPEFLTYFQNEAQLEKSRLLSDRFSAERPKGSFSTLEIQRTEQGDSAMYLCASSSPGREHEKLFFGSGTQLSVL.

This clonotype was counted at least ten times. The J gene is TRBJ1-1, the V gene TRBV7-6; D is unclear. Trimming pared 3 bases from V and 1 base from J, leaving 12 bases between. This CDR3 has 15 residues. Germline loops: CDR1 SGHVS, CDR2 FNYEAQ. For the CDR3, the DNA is TGTGCCAGCAGCTTTGCCTCCAGCGCGAACACTGAAGCTTTCTTT. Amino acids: CASSFASSANTEAFF.

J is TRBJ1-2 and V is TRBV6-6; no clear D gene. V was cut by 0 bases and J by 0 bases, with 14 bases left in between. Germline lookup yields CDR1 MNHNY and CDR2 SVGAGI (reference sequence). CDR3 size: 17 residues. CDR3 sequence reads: CASSYSDSTATNYGYTF. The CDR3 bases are TGTGCCAGCAGTTACTCGGACTCGACGGCGACTAACTATGGCTACACCTTC.

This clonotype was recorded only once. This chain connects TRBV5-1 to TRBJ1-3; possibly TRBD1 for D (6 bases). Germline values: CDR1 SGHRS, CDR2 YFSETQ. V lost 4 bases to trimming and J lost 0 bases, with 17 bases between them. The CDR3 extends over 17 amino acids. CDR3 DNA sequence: TGCGCCAGCAGCGGCGGGGGGCTTTTGAGCTCTGGAAACACCATATATTTT. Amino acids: CASSGGGLLSSGNTIYF.

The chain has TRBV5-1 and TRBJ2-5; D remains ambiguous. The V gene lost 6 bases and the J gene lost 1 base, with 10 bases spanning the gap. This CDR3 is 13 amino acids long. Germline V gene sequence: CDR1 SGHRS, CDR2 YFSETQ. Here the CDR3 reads CASTRSPQETQYF. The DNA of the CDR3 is TGCGCCAGCACAAGGAGTCCCCAAGAGACCCAGTACTTC.

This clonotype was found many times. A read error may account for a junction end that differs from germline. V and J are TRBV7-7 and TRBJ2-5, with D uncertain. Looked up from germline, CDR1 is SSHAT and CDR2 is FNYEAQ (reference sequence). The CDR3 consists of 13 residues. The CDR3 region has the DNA TGTGCTAGCAGCTTAGTTGGAATGGGGACCCAGTACTTC. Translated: CASSLVGMGTQYF.

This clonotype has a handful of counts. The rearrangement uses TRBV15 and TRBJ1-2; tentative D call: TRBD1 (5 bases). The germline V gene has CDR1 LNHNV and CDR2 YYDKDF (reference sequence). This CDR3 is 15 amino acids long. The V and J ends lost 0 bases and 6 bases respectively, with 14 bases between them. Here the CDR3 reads CATSRDNRPAHGYTF. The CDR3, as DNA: TGTGCCACCAGCAGAGATAACAGGCCAGCGCATGGCTACACCTTC.

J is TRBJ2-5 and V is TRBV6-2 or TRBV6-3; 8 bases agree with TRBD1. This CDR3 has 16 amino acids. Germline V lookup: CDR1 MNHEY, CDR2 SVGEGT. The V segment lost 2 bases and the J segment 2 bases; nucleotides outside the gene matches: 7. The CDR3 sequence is CASSYPGQATQETQYF. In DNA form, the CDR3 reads TGTGCCAGCAGTTACCCGGGACAGGCGACACAAGAGACCCAGTACTTC.

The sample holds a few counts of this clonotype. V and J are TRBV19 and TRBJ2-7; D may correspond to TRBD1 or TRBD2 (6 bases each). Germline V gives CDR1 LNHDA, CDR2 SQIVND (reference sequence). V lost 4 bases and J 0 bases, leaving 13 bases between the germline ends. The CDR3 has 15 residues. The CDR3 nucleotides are TGTGCCAGTAGTAAGGGGGGCTCAAGCTCCTACGAGCAGTACTTC. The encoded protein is CASSKGGSSSYEQYF.

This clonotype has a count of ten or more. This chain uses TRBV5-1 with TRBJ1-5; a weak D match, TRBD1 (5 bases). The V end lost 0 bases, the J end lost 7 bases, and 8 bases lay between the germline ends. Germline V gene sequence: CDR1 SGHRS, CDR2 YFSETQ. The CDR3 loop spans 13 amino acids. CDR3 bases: TGCGCCAGCAGCTTGGCTCAGGGACAGCCCCAGCATTTT. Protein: CASSLAQGQPQHF.

The CDR3 DNA reads as TGTGCCAGCAGCGCCGGCCCGGGGGTGGGTGAGACCCAGTACTTC. Its translation is CASSAGPGVGETQYF. The chain uses TRBV7-2 and TRBJ2-5; possibly TRBD2 for D (6 bases). This CDR3 comprises 15 residues. Germline V gene data show CDR1 as SGHTA and CDR2 as FQGNSA. V was shortened by 5 bases and J by 5 bases, with 18 bases between the two germline ends.